This T cell receptor (beta chain) is drawn from a study of cytomegalovirus exposure and HLA in healthy donors. In regard to this clone: Its antigen remains unknown.

Findings of the study overall: Most TCR sequences were uncommon, yet certain public TCRs appeared in many donors. A list of approximately 160 TCR beta chains associated with cytomegalovirus was given.

The CDR3 spans 14 residues. Germline loops: CDR1 MNHEY, CDR2 SMNVEV (reference sequence). V shed 5 bases and J shed 4 bases, with 14 bases lying between them. Sequencing was performed with immunoSEQ multiplex PCR; in TCRdb, only in-frame clones are kept and a portion is missing. The sample has 300,000 to 400,000 clones, roughly 85% seen once. The genes are TRBV27 and TRBJ1-2; D call uncertain. This sequence originates from a woman aged 18-30 years in good health and CMV-seronegative. The sample comprised PBMCs. This CDR3 reads CASSPLSGPYGYTF. In DNA, the CDR3 is TGTGCCAGCAGTCCGCTAAGCGGACCCTATGGCTACACCTTC.